The rows below give T cell receptor beta chains drawn from one sample of a study of T cell changes during pregnancy in multiple sclerosis. Data came from immunoSEQ multiplex PCR; TCRdb stores just in-frame clones and leaves some out. The data show tens of thousands of clones, approximately 91% seen once. The input for sequencing was CD4+ T cells from peripheral blood mononuclear cells, taken in the second trimester of pregnancy. The source of these receptors is a female donor with multiple sclerosis, enrolled in a pregnancy study. The CDR3 runs from the conserved cysteine through the conserved F or W. The D gene is left open where the match is weak. Expanded clones get a size class; other rows say once, few or many, or leave the size out.

D	V	J	size	CDR3	DNA
NA	TRBV30	TRBJ1-1	NA	CAWNLYRVTEAFF	TGTGCCTGGAATCTATACAGGGTCACTGAAGCTTTCTTT
TRBD1	TRBV12-5	TRBJ2-5	NA	CASGSGTGTETQYF	TGTGCTAGTGGCAGCGGGACAGGGACAGAGACCCAGTACTTC
NA	TRBV4-1	TRBJ2-3	once	CASSFEPDTQYF	TGCGCCAGCAGCTTCGAGCCAGATACGCAGTATTTT
NA	TRBV6-1	TRBJ1-3	NA	CASSDSGAFSGNTIYF	TGTGCCAGCAGTGATAGCGGGGCCTTCTCTGGAAACACCATATATTTT
NA	TRBV30	TRBJ2-7	NA	CAWSVLGANSYEQYF	TGTGCCTGGAGTGTACTGGGGGCAAACTCCTACGAGCAGTACTTC
NA	TRBV5-1	TRBJ1-1	NA	CASSLDRQVDTEAFF	TGCGCCAGCAGCTTGGACCGACAGGTGGACACTGAAGCTTTCTTT
TRBD2	TRBV2	TRBJ2-7	once	CASSPLGSGRRYEQYF	TGTGCCAGCAGCCCCTTGGGTAGCGGGAGACGGTACGAGCAGTACTTC
TRBD2	TRBV11-3	TRBJ2-1	NA	CASSLDQSGTSAPVEQFF	TGTGCCAGCAGCTTAGATCAGTCCGGGACTAGCGCGCCCGTGGAGCAGTTCTTC
TRBD2	TRBV7-9	TRBJ2-3	NA	CASSLFATSGGSTDTQYF	TGTGCCAGCAGCTTATTCGCGACTAGCGGGGGTAGCACAGATACGCAGTATTTT
NA	TRBV4-1	TRBJ1-2	few	CASSQDERVRMGYTF	TGCGCCAGCAGCCAAGATGAGCGAGTCCGTATGGGCTACACCTTC
NA	TRBV28	TRBJ1-1	NA	CACAGLAGEAFF	TGTGCCTGCGCGGGCCTTGCGGGAGAAGCTTTCTTT
NA	TRBV27	TRBJ2-2	NA	CASSLAVTGELFF	TGTGCCAGCAGTTTAGCGGTCACCGGGGAGCTGTTTTTT
NA	TRBV7-9	TRBJ1-6	NA	CASSTMTRHSPLHF	TGTGCCAGCAGCACAATGACACGACATTCACCCCTCCACTTT
TRBD1	TRBV7-9	TRBJ1-1	NA	CASRPTGPNTEAFF	TGTGCCAGCAGGCCGACAGGGCCGAACACTGAAGCTTTCTTT
TRBD1	TRBV6-6	TRBJ1-2	NA	CASSFGTVPNYGYTF	TGTGCCAGCAGTTTCGGGACAGTCCCTAACTATGGCTACACCTTC
TRBD2	TRBV6-1	TRBJ2-3	NA	CASSLSGGAADTQYF	TGTGCCAGCAGCCTTAGCGGGGGGGCTGCAGATACGCAGTATTTT
TRBD1	TRBV7-2	TRBJ2-5	NA	CASSPPRGRETQYF	TGTGCCAGCAGCCCGCCGAGGGGGCGAGAGACCCAGTACTTC